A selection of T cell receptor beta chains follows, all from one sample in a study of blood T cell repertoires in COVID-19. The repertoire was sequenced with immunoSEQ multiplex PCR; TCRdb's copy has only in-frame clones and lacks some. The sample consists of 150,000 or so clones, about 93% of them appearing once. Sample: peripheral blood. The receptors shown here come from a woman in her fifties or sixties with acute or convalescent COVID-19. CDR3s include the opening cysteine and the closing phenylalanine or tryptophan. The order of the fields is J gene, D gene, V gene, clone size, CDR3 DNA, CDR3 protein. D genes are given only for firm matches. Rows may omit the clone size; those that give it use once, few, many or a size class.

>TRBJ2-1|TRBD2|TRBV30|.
TGTGCCTGGAGCCCGGGACTAGCGGGAAATGAGCAGTTCTTC
CAWSPGLAGNEQFF
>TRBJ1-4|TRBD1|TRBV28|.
TGTGCCAGCAGTTCAGACAGGGGGAATGAAAAACTGTTTTTT
CASSSDRGNEKLFF
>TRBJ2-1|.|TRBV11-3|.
TGTGCCAGCAGCTTGAACAGGGTAGACAATGAGCAGTTCTTC
CASSLNRVDNEQFF
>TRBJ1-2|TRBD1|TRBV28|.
TGTGCCAGCAGTTTCAGCGCAGGACAGGGTTTGCGTGGCTACACCTTC
CASSFSAGQGLRGYTF
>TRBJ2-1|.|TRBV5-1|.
TGCGCCAGCAGCTTGGAGGCTAGCAATGGCTGGGGTGAGCAGTTCTTC
CASSLEASNGWGEQFF
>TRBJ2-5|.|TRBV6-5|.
TGTGCCGAGGGGGAAGAGACCCAGTACTTC
CAEGEETQYF
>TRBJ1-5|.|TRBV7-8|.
TGTGCCAGCAGCTTAGCGATAGGGGGGGCAGGCAGGCAGCCCCAGCATTTT
CASSLAIGGAGRQPQHF
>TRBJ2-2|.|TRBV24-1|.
TGTGCCACCAGTGATTCTTCCTCCCTGAACACCGGGGAGCTGTTTTTT
CATSDSSSLNTGELFF
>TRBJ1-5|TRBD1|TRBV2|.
TGTGCCAGCAGTCCTCTATACGGACAGGGTGGTCAGCCCCAGCATTTT
CASSPLYGQGGQPQHF
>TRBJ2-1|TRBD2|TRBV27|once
TGTGCCAGCAGTTTAGCGGGAGGGCCGGGGTATGAGCAGTTCTTC
CASSLAGGPGYEQFF
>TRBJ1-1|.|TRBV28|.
TGTGCCAGCAGTACCCTCAGAAGAAACACTGAAGCTTTCTTT
CASSTLRRNTEAFF
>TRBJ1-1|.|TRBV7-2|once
TGTGCCAGCAGCTTCAGGGAAAACACTGAAGCTTTCTTT
CASSFRENTEAFF
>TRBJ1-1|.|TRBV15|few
TGTGCCACCAGCAGAGATGAAGTTTGGGGGCGAAGCGCTGAAGCTTTCTTT
CATSRDEVWGRSAEAFF
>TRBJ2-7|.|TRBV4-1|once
TGCGCCAGCAGCCAAAAAGACACCGCCTACGAGCAGTACTTC
CASSQKDTAYEQYF
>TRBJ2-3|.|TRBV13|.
TGTGCCAGCAGCTTGGGACAATCGTATTTT
CASSLGQSYF
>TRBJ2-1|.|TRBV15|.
TGTGCCACCAGCAGAGCGAATAGCGGCTACAATGAGCAGTTCTTC
CATSRANSGYNEQFF
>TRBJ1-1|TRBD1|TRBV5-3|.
TGTGCCAGAAGCCACCGGGACAGTCGTCTGAACACTGAAGCTTTCTTT
CARSHRDSRLNTEAFF
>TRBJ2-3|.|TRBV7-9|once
TGTGCCAGCAGCACCTTAGGGCCGGACAACACAGATACGCAGTATTTT
CASSTLGPDNTDTQYF
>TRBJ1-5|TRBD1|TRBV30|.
TGTGCCTGGAAGGGACAGGGGAATCAGCCCCAGCATTTT
CAWKGQGNQPQHF
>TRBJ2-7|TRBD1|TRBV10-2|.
TGCGCCAGCAGTGAAGGGGGCTTCGATATGGCCTACGAGCAGTACTTC
CASSEGGFDMAYEQYF
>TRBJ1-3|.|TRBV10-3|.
TGTGCCATCAGTGAGTTCAGAACAAGCTCTGGAAACACCATATATTTT
CAISEFRTSSGNTIYF
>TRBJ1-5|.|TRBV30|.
TGTGCCTGGAGTATGGGCAGTGCCCATCAGCCCCAGCATTTT
CAWSMGSAHQPQHF
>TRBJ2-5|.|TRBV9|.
TGTGCCAGCAGCTTTGCTGGGACTCCTCAAGAGACCCAGTACTTC
CASSFAGTPQETQYF
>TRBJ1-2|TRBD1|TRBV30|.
TGTGCCTGGAGTGTACGTGGCAGGGGGCACTATGGCTACACCTTC
CAWSVRGRGHYGYTF
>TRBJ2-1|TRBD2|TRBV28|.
TGTGCCAGCAGTTTGGCCCCTAGCGGAAACAATGAGCAGTTCTTC
CASSLAPSGNNEQFF
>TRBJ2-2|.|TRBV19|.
TGTGCCAGTAGCCCCCTGGAGGGATGGACCGGGGAGCTGTTTTTT
CASSPLEGWTGELFF
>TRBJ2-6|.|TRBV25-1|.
TGTGCCAGCAGTGTTGGACTCGGGGCTGGGGCCAACGTCCTGACTTTC
CASSVGLGAGANVLTF
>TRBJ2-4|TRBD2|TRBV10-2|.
TGCGCCAGCAGTGAGTCTCTAGCGGGAGCCAAAAACATTCAGTACTTC
CASSESLAGAKNIQYF